Described below is a single T cell receptor (beta chain) sequence and its context. What antigen it recognizes has not been identified. No base quality values were provided; no much bigger clone lies one nucleotide off. This record belongs to a study of OX40 agonist ivuxolimab in advanced cancers. Regarding the study in general: Ivuxolimab, which targeted the costimulatory receptor OX40 (CD134), was an agonistic, fully human IgG2 monoclonal antibody. Intravenous ivuxolimab was administered to patients every 2 weeks at six dose levels: 0.01, 0.1, 0.3, 1.5, 3 and 10 mg/kg. Of the approximately 54 dose-escalation patients, hepatocellular carcinoma was present in 19, melanoma in approximately 15, renal cell carcinoma in 9 and head and neck cancer in 9. In the dose-escalation cohort, around four fifths of patients were male, and the mean age was approximately 64 years, with a range of roughly 20 to 85. Patients were allowed to have had prior anti-PD-1, anti-PD-L1 or anti-CTLA-4 therapy, and about 40% of the dose-escalation patients had been treated with checkpoint inhibitors. Partial responses were achieved by three dose-escalation patients, of whom one had hepatocellular carcinoma and two had cutaneous melanoma. The point of sequencing TCRbeta in the periphery was to test whether ivuxolimab changed TCR sequence diversity and drove clonal T-cell expansion. The paper describes the monotherapy dose-escalation part (N of about 50 patients) of the phase I trial of ivuxolimab. The paper's findings and limits, for the study overall: After ivuxolimab, expanded clones were on average more numerous among CD8+ T cells than among CD4+ T cells. In the 0.1-3.0 mg/kg groups, partial responders were among the patients with the lowest normalized peripheral clonal expansion, particularly in CD8+ T cells. Antigen specificity was not determined for the clonally expanded peripheral T cells. At doses from 0.1 to 3.0 mg/kg, clonal expansion was seen in both CD4+ and CD8+ blood T cells between baseline and week 6. Low levels of normalized T-cell clonal expansion were also seen in some patients who did not respond.

Patients with a history of autoimmune disease or receiving systemic immunosuppression were excluded from the trial. In every dose cohort, peripheral blood was drawn for TCR sequencing at baseline, cycle 4 day 1, and cycle 7 day 1. Samples came from an open-label, multicenter, first-in-human phase I dose-escalation trial of ivuxolimab. Adults with locally advanced or metastatic melanoma, renal cell, hepatocellular, or head and neck squamous cell carcinoma were enrolled in the trial. Before TCR sequencing, CD4+ T cells and CD8+ T cells from peripheral blood were sorted into separate populations. For sequencing of the TCRbeta CDR3 region, genomic DNA was extracted from the sorted cells. TCRbeta CDR3 regions were sequenced using the immunoSEQ Assay. The source is immuneACCESS, and TCRdb retained only in-frame sequences with V and J called. Part of the clones is not carried over; for the studies checked, unresolved V genes explain less than half of this, and the remainder is unexplained. The sample profile shows approximately 77,000 clones; 84% of them were found once. The leading ten clones occupy around 6.6% of the sample.

The germline V gene provides CDR1 SGHRS and CDR2 YFSETQ. The cysteine opens and the phenylalanine closes a CDR3 of 13 amino acids. Left in the record is the CDR3 DNA by itself, 39 bases read in frame from the first base. The V and J ends are trimmed by 2 bases and 5 bases, leaving 7 bases between them. The material was CD4+ or CD8+ T cells sorted from blood, obtained in a trial of the OX40 agonist ivuxolimab. This TCR was sampled from an adult with an advanced solid tumor such as melanoma, head and neck, liver or kidney cancer. This receptor chain uses TRBV5-1 and TRBJ1-4; a tentative D match to TRBD1 spans 5 bases. The CDR3 amino acid sequence is: CASSFSGNEKLFF. The nucleotides read TGCGCCAGCAGCTTCTCAGGGAATGAAAAACTGTTTTTT.